Given below is one TCR beta chain in context. The junction departs from germline at one end; a sequencing error may be responsible. This specimen includes other DNA sequences encoding the same CDR3. This record comes from a study of metastatic and nonmetastatic thyroid tumors. The wider study: Patients with malignant and benign thyroid disease provided blood and tumor or nodule tissue, whose repertoires were compared.

TCRdb re-clonotyped the PCR reads via MiXCR. Here the sample spans roughly 24,000 clones, more than 15% being singletons. The germline V gene encodes CDR1 LNHDA and CDR2 SQIVND (reference sequence). This CDR3 comprises 14 residues. Treatment of any kind had been given to no patient before thyroid surgery. The source of this sequence is a male donor with papillary thyroid cancer or a benign thyroid nodule (not recorded which). Some clones in this sample may be carry-over from other donors' samples. The rearrangement joins TRBV19 to TRBJ1-4; 8 bases agree with TRBD1. Sample: adjacent normal tissue. CDR3 bases: TGTGCCAGCAGTCCAGGACAGGGCAATGAAAAACTGTTCTTT. This encodes CASSPGQGNEKLFF.